The entry that follows covers one TCR beta chain sequence. This specimen comes from a study of blood T cell repertoires in COVID-19. Study-wide background: Researchers got acute and convalescent COVID-19 samples from the United States, Italy and Spain.

Using immunoSEQ multiplex PCR, the repertoire was profiled, and TCRdb retains in-frame clones only, with some absent. This repertoire shows approximately 210,000 clones, 84% found once; its top ten account for approximately 8%. Per germline, CDR1 LGHDT and CDR2 YNNKEL (reference sequence). V lost 4 bases, J lost 6 bases, and 5 bases stayed unmatched. This CDR3 is built from 13 residues. This chain connects TRBV3-1 (or the pseudogene TRBV3-2) to TRBJ1-2, with TRBD1 matching 7 bases. The TCR was taken from a woman between 50 and 59 years old with active or convalescent COVID-19. The sample taken for sequencing was peripheral blood. Here the CDR3 reads CASSRQGKHGYTF. The CDR3 coding sequence is TGTGCCAGCAGCCGACAGGGAAAGCATGGCTACACCTTC.